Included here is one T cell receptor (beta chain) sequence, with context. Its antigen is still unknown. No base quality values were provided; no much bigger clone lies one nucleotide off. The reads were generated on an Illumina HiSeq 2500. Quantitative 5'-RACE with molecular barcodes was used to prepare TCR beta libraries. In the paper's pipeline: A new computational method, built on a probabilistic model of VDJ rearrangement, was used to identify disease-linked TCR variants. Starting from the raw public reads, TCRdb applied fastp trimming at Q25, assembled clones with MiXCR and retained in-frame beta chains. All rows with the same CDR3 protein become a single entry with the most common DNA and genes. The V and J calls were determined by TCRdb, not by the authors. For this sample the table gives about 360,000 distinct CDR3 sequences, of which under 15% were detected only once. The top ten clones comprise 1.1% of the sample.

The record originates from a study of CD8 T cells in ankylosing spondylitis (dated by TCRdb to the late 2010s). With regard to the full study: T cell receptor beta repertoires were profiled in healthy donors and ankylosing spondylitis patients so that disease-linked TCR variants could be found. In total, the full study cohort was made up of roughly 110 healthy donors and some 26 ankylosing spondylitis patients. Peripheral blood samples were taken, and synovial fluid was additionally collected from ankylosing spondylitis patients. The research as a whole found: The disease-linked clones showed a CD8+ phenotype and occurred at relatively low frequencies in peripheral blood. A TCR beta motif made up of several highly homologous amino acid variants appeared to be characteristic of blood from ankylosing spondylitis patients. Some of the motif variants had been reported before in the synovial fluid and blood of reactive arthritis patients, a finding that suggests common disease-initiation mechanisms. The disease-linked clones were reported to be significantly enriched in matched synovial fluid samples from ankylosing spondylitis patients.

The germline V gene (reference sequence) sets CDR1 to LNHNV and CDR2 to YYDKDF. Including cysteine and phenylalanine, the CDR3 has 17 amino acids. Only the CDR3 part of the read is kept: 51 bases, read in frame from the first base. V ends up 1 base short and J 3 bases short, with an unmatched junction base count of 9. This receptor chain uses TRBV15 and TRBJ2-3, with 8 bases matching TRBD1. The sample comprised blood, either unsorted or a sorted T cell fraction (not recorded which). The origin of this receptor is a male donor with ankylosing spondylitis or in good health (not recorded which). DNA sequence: TGTGCCACCAGCAGAGTCCCCACAGGGGGTTTTACAGATACGCAGTATTTT. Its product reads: CATSRVPTGGFTDTQYF.